This paragraph reports one TCR beta chain. Antigen specificity is unknown. Germline CDR1 SQVTM, CDR2 ANQGSEA. CDR3 length: 13 residues. The authors generated TCR beta cDNA through 5'RACE template switching with UMIs. TCRdb re-called the 5' RACE reads and shows each CDR3 protein once, DNA omitted. The table gives hundreds of thousands of distinct CDR3 sequences; the top ten clones make up 3% to 4.5% of it. The data stem from a study of T cells expressing NK-cell markers. Study-wide findings and caveats: About six donors carried dominant NKG2C+ clonotypes that made up roughly 1.0-7.5% of their CD8+ T cells. These same clonotypes (in several donors) also led the CD3+CD56-NKG2C+ fraction.

This chain joins TRBV29-1 and TRBJ2-2; the TCRdb D gene call, TRBD2, has no DNA to confirm it. This TCR came from a man aged 18 to 30 in good health. The sample consisted of blood T cells: a sorted CD56 or NKG2C T cell subset, CD4+ or CD8+ T cells, or bulk PBMC T cells (not recorded which). The CDR3 region is CSHQGLAAGELFF.